The entry below gives a single T cell receptor beta chain sequence along with its context. The target antigen is unknown. This sample is part of a study of vaccination and CD4 T cells after COVID-19. At the level of the study: Median time from COVID diagnosis to post-COVID sampling was approximately 3.5 months (35 to 161).

Treatment: approximately nine-day PBMC culture with coronavirus spike peptide pools or control peptides (ViraFEST assay). Sequenced with the Oncomine TCR Beta short-read assay was DNA taken from cultured CD4+ T cells. The source of extracted genomic DNA was cultured CD4+ T cells. TCRdb itself ran the PCR reads through MiXCR, one entry per CDR3 protein. The profile covers about 20,000 distinct CDR3 sequences, with roughly 78% appearing a single time and about 16% taken by the ten largest. This CDR3 is 16 amino acids long. Per the germline V gene, CDR1 is DFQATT and CDR2 is SNEGSKA (reference sequence). V dropped 1 base and J dropped 1; count of bases not matched to a gene: 6.

This receptor was identified in a human donor who received a COVID-19 vaccine. This chain connects TRBV20-1 to TRBJ2-3; 9 bases agree with TRBD2. The sequencing here drew on CD4+ T cells from blood, cultured in vitro, taken after SARS-CoV-2 vaccination. The chain's CDR3 is CSARVAASGGTDTQYF. Written as DNA, the CDR3 is TGCAGTGCTAGAGTGGCGGCTAGCGGGGGCACAGATACGCAGTATTTT.